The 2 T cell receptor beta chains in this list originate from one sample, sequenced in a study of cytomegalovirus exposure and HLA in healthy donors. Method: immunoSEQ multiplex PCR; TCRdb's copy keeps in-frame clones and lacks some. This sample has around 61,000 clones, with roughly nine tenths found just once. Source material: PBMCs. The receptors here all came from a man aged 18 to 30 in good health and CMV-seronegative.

CDR3 DNA sequence: TGTGCCAGCAGCCCCCGACAGGGGGCTGAAGCTTTCTTT. Residues: CASSPRQGAEAFF. V and J are TRBV7-6 and TRBJ1-1; TRBD1 agrees at 9 bases. The V and J ends lost 5 bases and 6 bases, in that order; junction bases with no gene match: 4. Germline V lookup: CDR1 SGHVS, CDR2 FNYEAQ. CDR3 length equals 13 residues.

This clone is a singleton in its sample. CDR3 bases: TGTGCCAGCAGTTACTCGCGTTTCACAGATACGCAGTATTTT. Its translation is CASSYSRFTDTQYF. The V gene is TRBV6-6, the J gene TRBJ2-3; D gene unclear. The CDR3 has 14 residues. Looked up from germline, CDR1 is MNHNY and CDR2 is SVGAGI (reference sequence). V gave up 0 bases and J gave up 2 bases, with 6 bases separating them.